The 10 T cell receptor beta chains below were found in one sample sequenced in a study of cytomegalovirus exposure and HLA in healthy donors. Researchers ran the PCR with 60 Vbeta and 13 Jbeta primers. Data came from immunoSEQ multiplex PCR; TCRdb stores just in-frame clones and leaves some out. Here the sample spans around 180,000 clones, roughly 83% being singletons. Sequencing was done on a sample of PBMCs. These receptor sequences come from a boy younger than 18 in good health and CMV-seronegative.

The chain is built from TRBV19 and TRBJ1-5, with TRBD1 matching over 11 bases. V gave up 5 bases and J gave up 4 bases; unmatched junction bases: 10. The CDR3 extends over 17 amino acids. Per germline, CDR1 LNHDA and CDR2 SQIVND (reference sequence). CDR3 nucleotides: TGTGCCAGTAGTTTCCGGACAGGGGGCAAAGGGAATCAGCCCCAGCATTTT. Translation: CASSFRTGGKGNQPQHF.

This chain uses TRBV15 with TRBJ2-7; 7 nucleotides match TRBD1. The V segment lost 0 bases and the J segment 4 bases; nucleotides outside the gene matches: 9. Germline values: CDR1 LNHNV, CDR2 YYDKDF (reference sequence). The CDR3 sequence is 16 residues long. The CDR3 loop is CATSRDWVGGGYEQYF. CDR3 DNA sequence: TGTGCCACCAGCAGAGATTGGGTAGGGGGCGGGTACGAGCAGTACTTC.

The count of this clone is one. The chain joins TRBV6-4 to TRBJ2-7; TRBD2 matches 11 bases. The junction had 4 bases not matched to a gene; V was cut back by 6 bases and J by 0 bases. The V gene's germline CDR1 is MRHNA and CDR2 SNTAGT. CDR3 length equals 15 residues. CDR3 nucleotide sequence: TGTGCCAGCAGGGCTAGCGGGAGGAGCTCCTACGAGCAGTACTTC. It yields the protein CASRASGRSSYEQYF.

V usage is TRBV19 and J usage is TRBJ2-5; TRBD2 is a possible D gene (6 bases). From germline, CDR1 is LNHDA and CDR2 SQIVND (reference sequence). Trimming took 5 bases from V and 5 from J, leaving 15 bases between them. This CDR3 is built from 14 residues. In nucleotides, the CDR3 is TGTGCCAGTAGTGCGACTAGTCATTTCGAGACCCAGTACTTC. Translation gives CASSATSHFETQYF.

The chain uses TRBV7-3 and TRBJ2-3, with 15 bases lining up with TRBD2. Germline V gene lookup returns CDR1 SGHTA and CDR2 FQGTGA. V was clipped by 4 bases and J by 8 bases; unmatched bases: 10. The CDR3 is made up of 17 amino acids. CDR3 coding DNA: TGTGCCAGCAGCTCCCAAGGACTAGCGGGGGGGCGGAGTACGCAGTATTTT. Amino acids: CASSSQGLAGGRSTQYF.

The chain combines TRBV6-4 with TRBJ2-3; D not resolved. The CDR3 sequence is 14 residues long. Germline CDR1 MRHNA, CDR2 SNTAGT. The ends were cut back, 7 bases at V and 0 bases at J, with 11 bases in the middle. The CDR3, as DNA: TGTGCCAGCATTAATACCACTAGCACAGATACGCAGTATTTT. Protein product: CASINTTSTDTQYF.

This rearrangement joins TRBV14 to TRBJ2-3, with D possibly being TRBD1 (5 bases). V lost 5 bases, J lost 7 bases, and 19 bases lay in between. The CDR3 spans 15 residues. Germline CDR1 reads SGHDN; CDR2 reads FVKESK. CDR3 protein: CASSSIQGERNTQYF. As DNA, the CDR3 is TGTGCCAGCAGCAGTATTCAGGGTGAGAGAAATACGCAGTATTTT.

This chain links TRBV2 with TRBJ2-7; D gene ambiguous. Germline V gives CDR1 SNHLY, CDR2 FYNNEI. This CDR3 is 14 amino acids long. Trimming removed 6 bases from V and 1 base from J, with 13 bases in between. The CDR3 DNA reads as TGTGCCAGCAGCCTCCCTATGAGGTCCTACGAGCAGTACTTC. Its protein is CASSLPMRSYEQYF. The variable domain in full, with the rest retrieved from reference TRBV2 and TRBJ2-7, is EPEVTQTPSHQVTQMGQEVILRCVPISNHLYFYWYRQILGQKVEFLVSFYNNEISEKSEIFDDQFSVERPDGSNFTLKIRSTKLEDSAMYFCASSLPMRSYEQYFGPGTRLTVT.

This chain connects TRBV6-6 to TRBJ2-2, with a weak D call TRBD2 (6 bases). Trimming stripped 5 bases from V and 8 bases from J, with 12 bases between. Germline V CDR1 and CDR2: MNHNY, SVGAGI (reference sequence). The CDR3 is made up of 13 amino acids. The CDR3 DNA follows: TGTGCCAGCAGTACCGGGACTTCTGGGGAGCTGTTTTTT. Protein product: CASSTGTSGELFF.

This rearrangement joins TRBV28 to TRBJ2-7; TRBD2 aligns across 10 bases. The CDR3 is 15 amino acids. Trimming took 7 bases from V and 3 from J; bases not matched to a gene: 9. Germline assignment: CDR1 MDHEN and CDR2 SYDVKM. The CDR3 is CASIRRTSGFYEQYF. Written as DNA, the CDR3 is TGTGCCAGCATTAGAAGGACTAGCGGTTTCTACGAGCAGTACTTC.